This T cell receptor beta chain was sequenced for a study of glioma-infiltrating T cells. Findings and limits, study-wide: Very few CDR3 sequences were shared between tissue and blood.

Using RNA template, CDR3s of TCR alpha and beta were amplified with iRepertoire arm-PCR. Input was 100-400 ng of tissue mRNA or PBMC total RNA. In TCRdb, the multiplex PCR reads were re-called with MiXCR into one record per CDR3 protein. This sample has 150,000 to 200,000 distinct CDR3 sequences, with roughly a third found just once. This clonotype has at least ten counts. The target antigen is unknown. This CDR3 spans 16 amino acids. The trim removed 3 bases at V and 2 bases at J, leaving 4 bases unmatched. The germline V gene encodes CDR1 MNHNS and CDR2 SASEGT. The clonotype originates from a human donor with low-grade glioma or glioblastoma, undergoing nonglioma brain surgery, or in good health (not recorded which). Sample: glioma tissue, nonneoplastic brain tissue, or PBMCs (not recorded which). This chain uses TRBV6-1 with TRBJ2-7, with 13 bases identical to TRBD2. The CDR3 DNA sequence: TGTGCCAGCAGTGACGGACTAGCGGGAGTAACCTACGAGCAGTACTTC. Amino acids: CASSDGLAGVTYEQYF.